Sequencing of this T cell receptor (beta chain) was carried out in a study of blood T cell repertoires in COVID-19. Across the whole study: COVID-19 samples from acute and convalescent phases originated in the United States, Italy and Spain.

Authors' processing steps: Estimation of nucleated cell counts was performed using reference gene primer amplification. Produced via immunoSEQ multiplex PCR; TCRdb's table is partial and in-frame only. The DNA gave D and trimming, while V, J and clone size come from that table. The sample records 200,000 to 250,000 clones, around 80% being singletons. Sequencing used peripheral blood. The receptor comes from a woman in her 70s with acute or convalescent COVID-19.

The CDR3 loop is CASSRGQGGTYGYTF. CDR3 in DNA: TGTGCCAGCAGCCGGGGACAGGGGGGAACCTATGGCTACACCTTC. This chain connects TRBV6-5 to TRBJ1-2; 11 nucleotides match TRBD1. The V gene's germline CDR1 is MNHEY and CDR2 SVGAGI. Germline trimming cut 6 bases from V and 4 bases from J; bases unmatched to any gene: 7. CDR3 length: 15 residues.